This T cell receptor (beta chain) is drawn from a study of human T cells and chemical hapten exposure. Regarding time point: patch test 1, 2 weeks after DPC sensitization. Specified treatment: therapeutic diphenylcyclopropenone sensitization with weekly scalp DPC. V shed 0 bases and J shed 4 bases, with 7 bases lying between them. Germline V gene lookup returns CDR1 LGHNA and CDR2 YSLEER. This CDR3 has 14 residues. This clonotype was seen a few times. No antigen is known for it. TCRdb re-analysed the RACE reads in MiXCR, keeping a single row per CDR3 protein. Among around 120,000 distinct CDR3 sequences, roughly 13% were seen once, and the ten largest hold roughly 0.92%. Study-level results: Expanded TCRs made up significantly more big CDR3 similarity clusters than controls did. Alopecia affecting every donor means their immune response may not match healthy people's.

The V and J genes are TRBV4-3 and TRBJ2-1; D gene unclear. The origin of this receptor is a man in his late teens or twenties with alopecia areata. Some clones in this sample may be carry-over from other donors' samples. The sample in question was whole blood, obtained in connection with sensitization to the hapten diphenylcyclopropenone (DPC). CDR3 residues: CASSQEIGYNEQFF. DNA of the CDR3: TGCGCCAGCAGCCAAGAAATAGGGTACAATGAGCAGTTCTTC.